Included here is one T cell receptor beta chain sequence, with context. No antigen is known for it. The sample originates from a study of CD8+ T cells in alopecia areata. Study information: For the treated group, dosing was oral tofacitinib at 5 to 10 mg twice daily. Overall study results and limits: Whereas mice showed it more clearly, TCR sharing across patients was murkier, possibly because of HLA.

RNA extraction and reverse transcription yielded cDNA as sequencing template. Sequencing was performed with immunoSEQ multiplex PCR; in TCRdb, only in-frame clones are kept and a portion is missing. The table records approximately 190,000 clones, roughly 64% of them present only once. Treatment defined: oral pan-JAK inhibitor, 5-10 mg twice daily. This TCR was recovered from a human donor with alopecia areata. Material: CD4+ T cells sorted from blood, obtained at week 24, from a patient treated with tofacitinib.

CDR3 DNA sequence: TGTGCCAGCAGCCAAGATGGACAGGGAGAAGAGACCCAGTACTTC. Protein product: CASSQDGQGEETQYF. This chain links TRBV4-2 with TRBJ2-5; the match to TRBD1 covers 8 bases. This CDR3 has 15 residues. Losses at the gene ends were 0 bases for V and 3 bases for J; bases not matched to a gene: 3. In germline, CDR1 is LGHNA, CDR2 YNFKEQ.